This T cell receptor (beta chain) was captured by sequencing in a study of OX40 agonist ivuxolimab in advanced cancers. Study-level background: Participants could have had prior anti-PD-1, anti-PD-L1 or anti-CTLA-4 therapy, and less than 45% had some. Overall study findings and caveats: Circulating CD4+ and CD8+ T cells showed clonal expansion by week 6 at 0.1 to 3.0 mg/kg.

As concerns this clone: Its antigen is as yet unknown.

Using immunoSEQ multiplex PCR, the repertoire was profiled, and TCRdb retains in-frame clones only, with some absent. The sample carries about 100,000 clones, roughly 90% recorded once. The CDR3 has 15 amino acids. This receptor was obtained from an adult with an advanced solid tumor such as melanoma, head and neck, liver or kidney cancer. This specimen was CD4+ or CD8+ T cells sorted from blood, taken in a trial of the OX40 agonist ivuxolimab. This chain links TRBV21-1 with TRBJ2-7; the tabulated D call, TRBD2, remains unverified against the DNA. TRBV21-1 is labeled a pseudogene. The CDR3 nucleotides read TGTGCCAGCAGCACGCGGGGGCGAAGCTCCTACGAGCAGTACTTC. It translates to CASSTRGRSSYEQYF.